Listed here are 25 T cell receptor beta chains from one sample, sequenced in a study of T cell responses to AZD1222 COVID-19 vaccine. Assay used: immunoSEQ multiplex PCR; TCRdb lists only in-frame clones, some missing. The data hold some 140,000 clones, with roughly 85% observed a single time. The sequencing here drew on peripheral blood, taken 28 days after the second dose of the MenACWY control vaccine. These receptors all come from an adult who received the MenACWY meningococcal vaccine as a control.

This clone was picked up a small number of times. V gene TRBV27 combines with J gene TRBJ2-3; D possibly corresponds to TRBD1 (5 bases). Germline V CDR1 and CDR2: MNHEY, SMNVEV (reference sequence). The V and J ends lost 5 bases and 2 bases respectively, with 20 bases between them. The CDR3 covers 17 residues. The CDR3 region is CASSTPYGLQDTDTQYF. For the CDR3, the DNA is TGTGCCAGCAGTACCCCCTACGGCTTACAGGACACAGATACGCAGTATTTT.

The CDR3 nucleotides are TGTGCCAGTAGTACCGGGACTAGCGGGAGTGACGTCCTGACTTTC. Its protein product is CASSTGTSGSDVLTF. The rearrangement joins TRBV19 to TRBJ2-6; 14 bases align to TRBD2. The ends lost 4 bases at V and 11 bases at J; junction bases unmatched: 4. The V gene's germline CDR1 is LNHDA and CDR2 SQIVND (reference sequence). This CDR3 is built from 15 residues.

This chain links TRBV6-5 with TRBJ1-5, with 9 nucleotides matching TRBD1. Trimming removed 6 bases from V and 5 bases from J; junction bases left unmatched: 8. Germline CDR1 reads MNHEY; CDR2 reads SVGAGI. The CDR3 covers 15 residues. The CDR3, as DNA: TGTGCCAGCAGCCCGGACAGGGGAGGTTATCAGCCCCAGCATTTT. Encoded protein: CASSPDRGGYQPQHF.

CDR3 protein: CASSVADRDYEQYF. CDR3 nucleotide sequence: TGTGCCAGCAGCGTAGCGGACAGGGACTACGAGCAGTACTTC. The chain links TRBV9 to TRBJ2-7; TRBD1 matches at 8 bases. The CDR3 runs to 14 residues. The germline CDR1 and CDR2 sequences are SGDLS and YYNGEE. The V and J ends lost 0 bases and 3 bases, in that order; junction bases with no gene match: 2.

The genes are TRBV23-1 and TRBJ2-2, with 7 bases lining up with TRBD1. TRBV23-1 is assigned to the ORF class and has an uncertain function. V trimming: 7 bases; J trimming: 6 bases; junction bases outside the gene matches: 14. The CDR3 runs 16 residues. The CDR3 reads CASTQGEMSLPGELFF. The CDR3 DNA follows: TGCGCCAGCACCCAGGGGGAAATGAGTCTTCCCGGGGAGCTGTTTTTT.

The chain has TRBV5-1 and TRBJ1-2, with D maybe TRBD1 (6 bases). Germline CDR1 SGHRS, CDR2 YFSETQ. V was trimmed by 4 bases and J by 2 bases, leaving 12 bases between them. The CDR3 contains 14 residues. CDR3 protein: CASSPIGQNYGYTF. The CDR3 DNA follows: TGCGCCAGCAGCCCCATAGGACAGAACTATGGCTACACCTTC.

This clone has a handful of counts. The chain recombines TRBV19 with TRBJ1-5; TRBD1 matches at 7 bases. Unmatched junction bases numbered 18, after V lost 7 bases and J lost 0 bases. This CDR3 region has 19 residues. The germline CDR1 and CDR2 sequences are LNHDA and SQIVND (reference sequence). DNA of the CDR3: TGTGCCAGTACCCCGCCGGACGACAGGGTCCATTATAGCAATCAGCCCCAGCATTTT. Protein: CASTPPDDRVHYSNQPQHF.

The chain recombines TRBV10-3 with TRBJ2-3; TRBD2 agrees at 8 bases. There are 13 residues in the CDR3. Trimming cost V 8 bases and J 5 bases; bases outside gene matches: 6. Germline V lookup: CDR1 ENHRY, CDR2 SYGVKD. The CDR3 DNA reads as TGTGCCATCGCGGATAGCGGGAAAGATACGCAGTATTTT. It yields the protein CAIADSGKDTQYF.

The CDR3 coding sequence is TGTGCCAGCAGGGGGGGCGCAGGTGGCTACACCTTC. It is translated as CASRGGAGGYTF. The J gene is TRBJ1-2, the V gene TRBV2, with D perhaps matching TRBD1 (6 bases). Trimming took off 6 bases at V and 7 bases at J, with 12 bases between the two ends. The CDR3 has 12 amino acids. Germline assignment: CDR1 SNHLY and CDR2 FYNNEI.

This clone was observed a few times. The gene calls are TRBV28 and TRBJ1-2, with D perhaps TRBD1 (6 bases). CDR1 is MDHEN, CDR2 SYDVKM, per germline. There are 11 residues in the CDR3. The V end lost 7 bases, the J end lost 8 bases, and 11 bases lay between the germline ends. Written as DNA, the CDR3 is TGTGCCAGCACAGGGGCGAGGGGCTACACCTTC. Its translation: CASTGARGYTF.

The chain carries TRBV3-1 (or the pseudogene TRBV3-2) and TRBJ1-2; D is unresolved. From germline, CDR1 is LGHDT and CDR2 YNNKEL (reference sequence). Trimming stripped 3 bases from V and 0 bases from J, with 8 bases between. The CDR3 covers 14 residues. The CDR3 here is CASSQSGANYGYTF. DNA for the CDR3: TGTGCCAGCAGCCAGTCGGGAGCTAACTATGGCTACACCTTC.

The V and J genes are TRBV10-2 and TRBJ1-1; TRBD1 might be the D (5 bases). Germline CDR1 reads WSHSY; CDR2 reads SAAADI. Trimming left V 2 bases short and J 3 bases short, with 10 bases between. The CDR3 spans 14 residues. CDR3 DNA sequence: TGCGCCAGCAGTGAGCACCGCAGGGACACTGAAGCTTTCTTT. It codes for CASSEHRRDTEAFF.

This chain's CDR3 is CASSPGLAGTQYQEETQYF. CDR3 coding DNA: TGCGCCAGCAGCCCGGGACTAGCGGGGACCCAATATCAAGAAGAGACCCAGTACTTC. V gene TRBV5-1 combines with J gene TRBJ2-5, with 13 bases aligning to TRBD2. Germline assignment: CDR1 SGHRS and CDR2 YFSETQ. With V trimmed by 4 bases and J by 3 bases, 15 bases remained unmatched. The CDR3 extends over 19 amino acids.

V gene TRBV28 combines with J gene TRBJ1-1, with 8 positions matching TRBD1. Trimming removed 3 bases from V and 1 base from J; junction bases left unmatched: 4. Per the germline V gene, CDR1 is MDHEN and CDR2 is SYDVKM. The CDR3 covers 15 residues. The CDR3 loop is CASSFLGQENTEAFF. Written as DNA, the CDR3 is TGTGCCAGCAGTTTCTTGGGACAGGAGAACACTGAAGCTTTCTTT.

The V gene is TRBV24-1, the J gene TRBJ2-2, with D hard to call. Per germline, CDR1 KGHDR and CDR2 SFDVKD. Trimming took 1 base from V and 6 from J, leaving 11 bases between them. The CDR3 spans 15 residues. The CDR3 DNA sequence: TGTGCCACCAGTGATTTTGTGGGCGTCTCCGGGGAGCTGTTTTTT. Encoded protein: CATSDFVGVSGELFF.

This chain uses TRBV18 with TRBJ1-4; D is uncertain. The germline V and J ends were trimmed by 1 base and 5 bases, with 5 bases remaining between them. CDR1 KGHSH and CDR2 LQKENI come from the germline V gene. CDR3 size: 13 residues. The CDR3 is CASSPRRNEKLFF. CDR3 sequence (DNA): TGTGCCAGCTCACCACGGAGGAATGAAAAACTGTTTTTT.

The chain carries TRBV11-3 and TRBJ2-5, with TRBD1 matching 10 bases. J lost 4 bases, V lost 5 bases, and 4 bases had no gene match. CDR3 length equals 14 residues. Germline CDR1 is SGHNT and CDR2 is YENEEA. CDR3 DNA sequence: TGTGCCAGCAGCGGCCGGGACAGGGGAGAGACCCAGTACTTC. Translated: CASSGRDRGETQYF.

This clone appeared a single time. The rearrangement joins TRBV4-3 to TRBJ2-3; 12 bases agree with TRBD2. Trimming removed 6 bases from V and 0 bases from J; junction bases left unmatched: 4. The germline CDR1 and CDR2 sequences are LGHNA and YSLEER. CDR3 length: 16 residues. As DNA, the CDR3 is TGCGCCAGCAGTTCCGGGACTAGCGGGAGCACAGATACGCAGTATTTT. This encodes CASSSGTSGSTDTQYF.

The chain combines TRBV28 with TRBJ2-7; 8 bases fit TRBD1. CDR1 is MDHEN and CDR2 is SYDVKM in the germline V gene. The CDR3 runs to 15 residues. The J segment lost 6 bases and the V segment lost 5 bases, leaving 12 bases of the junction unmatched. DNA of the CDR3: TGTGCCAGCAGTCCCTCCCCGGGACAGGTAGGCGAGCAGTACGTC. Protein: CASSPSPGQVGEQYV.

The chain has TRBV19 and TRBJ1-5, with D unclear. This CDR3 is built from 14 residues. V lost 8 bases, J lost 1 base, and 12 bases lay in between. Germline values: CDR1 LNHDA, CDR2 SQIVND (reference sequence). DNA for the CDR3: TGTGCCAGTGGAGCCTATGTGAGCAATCAGCCCCAGCATTTT. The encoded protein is CASGAYVSNQPQHF.

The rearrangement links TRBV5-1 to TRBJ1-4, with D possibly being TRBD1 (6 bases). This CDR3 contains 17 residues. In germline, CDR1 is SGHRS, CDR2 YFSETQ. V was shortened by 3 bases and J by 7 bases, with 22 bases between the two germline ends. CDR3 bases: TGCGCCAGCAGCTCCGGCGGACAGATATCTTGGGGTGAAAAACTGTTTTTT. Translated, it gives CASSSGGQISWGEKLFF.

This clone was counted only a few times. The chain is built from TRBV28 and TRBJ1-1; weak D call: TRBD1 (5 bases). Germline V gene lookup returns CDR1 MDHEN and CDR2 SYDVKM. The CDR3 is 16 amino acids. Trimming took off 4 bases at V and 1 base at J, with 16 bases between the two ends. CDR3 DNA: TGTGCCAGCAGTTGGGGTGGGGGTCCCGGGAACACTGAAGCTTTCTTT. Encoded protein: CASSWGGGPGNTEAFF.

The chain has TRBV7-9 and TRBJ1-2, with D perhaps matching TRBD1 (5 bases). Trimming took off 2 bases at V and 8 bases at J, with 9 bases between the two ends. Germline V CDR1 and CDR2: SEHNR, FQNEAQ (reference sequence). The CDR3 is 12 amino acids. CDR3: CASSLSRVGYTF. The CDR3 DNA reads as TGTGCCAGCAGCTTAAGCAGGGTGGGCTACACCTTC.

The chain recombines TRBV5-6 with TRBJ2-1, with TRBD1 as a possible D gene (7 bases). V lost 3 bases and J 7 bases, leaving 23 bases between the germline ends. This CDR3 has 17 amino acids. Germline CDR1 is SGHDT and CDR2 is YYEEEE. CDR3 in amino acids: CASSSYRWRGLRNEQFF. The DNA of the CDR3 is TGTGCCAGCAGCTCATATCGATGGAGGGGGCTGAGGAATGAGCAGTTCTTC.

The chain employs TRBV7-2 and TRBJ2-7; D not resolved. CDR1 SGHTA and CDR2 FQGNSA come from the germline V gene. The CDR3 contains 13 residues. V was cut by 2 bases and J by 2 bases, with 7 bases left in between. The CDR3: CASSLIGPYEQYF. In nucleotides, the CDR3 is TGTGCCAGCAGCTTAATAGGTCCCTACGAGCAGTACTTC. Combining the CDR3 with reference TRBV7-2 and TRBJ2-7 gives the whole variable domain GAGVSQSPSNKVTEKGKDVELRCDPISGHTALYWYRQSLGQGLEFLIYFQGNSAPDKSGLPSDRFSAERTGGSVSTLTIQRTQQEDSAVYLCASSLIGPYEQYFGPGTRLTVT.